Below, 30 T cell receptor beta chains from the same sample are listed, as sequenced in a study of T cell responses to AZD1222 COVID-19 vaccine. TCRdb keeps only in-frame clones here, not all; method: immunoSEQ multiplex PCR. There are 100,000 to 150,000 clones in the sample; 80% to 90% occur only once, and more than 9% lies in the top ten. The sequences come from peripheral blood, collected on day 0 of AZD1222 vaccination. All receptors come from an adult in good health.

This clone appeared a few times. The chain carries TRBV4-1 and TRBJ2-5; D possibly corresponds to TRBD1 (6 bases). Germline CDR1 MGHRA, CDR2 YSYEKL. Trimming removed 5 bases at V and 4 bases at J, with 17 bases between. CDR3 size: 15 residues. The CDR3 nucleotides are TGCGCCAGCAGCAGAAATCAGGGGAATACAGAGACCCAGTACTTC. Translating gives CASSRNQGNTETQYF.

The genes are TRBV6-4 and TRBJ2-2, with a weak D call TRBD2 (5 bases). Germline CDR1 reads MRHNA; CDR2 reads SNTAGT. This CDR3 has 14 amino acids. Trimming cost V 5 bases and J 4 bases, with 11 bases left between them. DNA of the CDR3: TGTGCCAGCAGTCTCGGGGTGGGCACCGGGGAGCTGTTTTTT. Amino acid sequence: CASSLGVGTGELFF.

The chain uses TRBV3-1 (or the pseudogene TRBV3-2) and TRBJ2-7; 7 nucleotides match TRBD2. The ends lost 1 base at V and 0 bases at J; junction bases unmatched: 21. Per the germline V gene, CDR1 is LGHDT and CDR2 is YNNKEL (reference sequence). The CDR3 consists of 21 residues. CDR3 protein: CASSQVPEPIPKAGRSYEQYF. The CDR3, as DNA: TGTGCCAGCAGCCAAGTACCCGAACCGATACCCAAAGCGGGACGCTCCTACGAGCAGTACTTC.

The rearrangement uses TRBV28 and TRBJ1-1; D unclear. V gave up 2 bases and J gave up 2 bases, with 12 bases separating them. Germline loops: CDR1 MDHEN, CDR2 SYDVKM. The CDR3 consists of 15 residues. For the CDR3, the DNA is TGTGCCAGCAGTTTAGACCACCGGGCTAACACTGAAGCTTTCTTT. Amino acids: CASSLDHRANTEAFF.

For the CDR3, the DNA is TGTGCCAGCAGCCGCACCCCCCTAGCGGGGCCGGGGTACGAGCAGTACTTC. It translates to CASSRTPLAGPGYEQYF. The chain joins TRBV9 to TRBJ2-7, with 9 nucleotides matching TRBD2. V gave up 4 bases and J gave up 4 bases; unmatched junction bases: 15. The germline CDR1 and CDR2 sequences are SGDLS and YYNGEE. The CDR3 sequence is 17 residues long.

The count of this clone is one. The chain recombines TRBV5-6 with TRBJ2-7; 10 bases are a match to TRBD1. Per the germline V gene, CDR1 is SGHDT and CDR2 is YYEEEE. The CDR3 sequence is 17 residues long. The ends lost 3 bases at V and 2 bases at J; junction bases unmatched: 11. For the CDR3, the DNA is TGTGCCAGCAGCTCCCTAACCAGACAGGGGGCAGCCTACGAGCAGTACTTC. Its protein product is CASSSLTRQGAAYEQYF.

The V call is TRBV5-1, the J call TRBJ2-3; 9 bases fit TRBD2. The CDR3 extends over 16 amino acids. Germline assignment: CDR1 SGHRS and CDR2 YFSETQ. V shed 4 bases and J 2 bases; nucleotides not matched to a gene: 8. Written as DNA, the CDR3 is TGCGCCAGCAGCCCAGGACTAGCGCGGATCACAGATACGCAGTATTTT. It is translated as CASSPGLARITDTQYF.

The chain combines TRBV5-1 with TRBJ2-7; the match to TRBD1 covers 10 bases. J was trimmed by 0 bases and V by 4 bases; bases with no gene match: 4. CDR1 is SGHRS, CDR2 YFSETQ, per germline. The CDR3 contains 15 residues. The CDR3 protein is CASSIGQGVSYEQYF. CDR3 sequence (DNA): TGCGCCAGCAGCATCGGACAGGGGGTCTCCTACGAGCAGTACTTC.

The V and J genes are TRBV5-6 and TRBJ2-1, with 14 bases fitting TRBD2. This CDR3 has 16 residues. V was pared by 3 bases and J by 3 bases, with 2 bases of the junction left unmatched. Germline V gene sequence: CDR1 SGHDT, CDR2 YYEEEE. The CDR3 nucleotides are TGTGCCAGCAGCTGGGGACTAGCGGGGGACTACAATGAGCAGTTCTTC. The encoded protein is CASSWGLAGDYNEQFF.

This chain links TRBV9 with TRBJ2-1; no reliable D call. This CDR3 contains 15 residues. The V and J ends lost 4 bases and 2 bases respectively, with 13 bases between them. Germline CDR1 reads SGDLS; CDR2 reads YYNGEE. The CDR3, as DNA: TGTGCCAGCAGCCCCCCGCCCGGCGCCTACAATGAGCAGTTCTTC. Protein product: CASSPPPGAYNEQFF. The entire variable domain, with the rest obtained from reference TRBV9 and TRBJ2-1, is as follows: DSGVTQTPKHLITATGQRVTLRCSPRSGDLSVYWYQQSLDQGLQFLIQYYNGEERAKGNILERFSAQQFPDLHSELNLSSLELGDSALYFCASSPPPGAYNEQFFGPGTRLTVL.

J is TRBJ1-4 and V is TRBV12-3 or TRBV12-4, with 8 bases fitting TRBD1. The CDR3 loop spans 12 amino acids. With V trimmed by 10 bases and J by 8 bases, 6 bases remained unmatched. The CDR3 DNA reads TGTGCCACGACAGGGGAGGAGGAAAAACTGTTTTTT. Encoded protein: CATTGEEEKLFF.

CDR3 sequence: CAWSGPRALREQYF. In nucleotides, the CDR3 is TGTGCCTGGAGTGGACCAAGAGCCCTTAGAGAGCAGTACTTC. The chain is built from TRBV30 and TRBJ2-7; D gene uncertain. Germline CDR1 is GTSNPN and CDR2 is SVGIG (reference sequence). The germline V and J ends were trimmed by 1 base and 7 bases, with 17 bases remaining between them. This CDR3 contains 14 residues.

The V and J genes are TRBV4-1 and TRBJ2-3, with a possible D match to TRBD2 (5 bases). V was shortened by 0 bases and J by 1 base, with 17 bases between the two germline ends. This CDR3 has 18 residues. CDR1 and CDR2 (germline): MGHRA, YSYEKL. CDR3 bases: TGCGCCAGCAGCCAAGAGGGAGCTCTCACTCTCGGCACAGATACGCAGTATTTT. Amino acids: CASSQEGALTLGTDTQYF.

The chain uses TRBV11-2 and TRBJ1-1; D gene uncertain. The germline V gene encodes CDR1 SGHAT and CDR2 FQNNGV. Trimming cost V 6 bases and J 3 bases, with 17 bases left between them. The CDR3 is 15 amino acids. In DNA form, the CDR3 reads TGTGCCAGCAGGCCTGGTGTCGCCAGCTACACTGAAGCTTTCTTT. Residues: CASRPGVASYTEAFF.

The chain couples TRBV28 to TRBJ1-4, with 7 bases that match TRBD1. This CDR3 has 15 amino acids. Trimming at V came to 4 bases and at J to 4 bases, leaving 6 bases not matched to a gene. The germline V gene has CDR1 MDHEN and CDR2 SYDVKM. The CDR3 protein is CASSSRQGHNEKLFF. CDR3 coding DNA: TGTGCCAGCAGTTCCCGACAGGGCCATAATGAAAAACTGTTTTTT.

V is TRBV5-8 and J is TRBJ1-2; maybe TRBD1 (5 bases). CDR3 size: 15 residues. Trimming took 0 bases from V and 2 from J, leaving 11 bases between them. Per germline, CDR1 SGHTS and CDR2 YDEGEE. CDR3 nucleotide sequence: TGTGCCAGCAGCTTGGATCCAGGGTCGAACTATGGCTACACCTTC. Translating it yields CASSLDPGSNYGYTF.

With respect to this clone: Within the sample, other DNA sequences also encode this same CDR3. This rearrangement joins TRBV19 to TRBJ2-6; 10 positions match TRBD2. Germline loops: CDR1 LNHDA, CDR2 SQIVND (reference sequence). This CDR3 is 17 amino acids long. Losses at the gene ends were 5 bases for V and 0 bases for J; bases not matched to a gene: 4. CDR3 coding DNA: TGTGCCAGTAGTCGGACTAGCGGAAGCTCTGGGGCCAACGTCCTGACTTTC. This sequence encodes CASSRTSGSSGANVLTF. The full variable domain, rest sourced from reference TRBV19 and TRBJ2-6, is DGGITQSPKYLFRKEGQNVTLSCEQNLNHDAMYWYRQDPGQGLRLIYYSQIVNDFQKGDIAEGYSVSREKKESFPLTVTSAQKNPTAFYLCASSRTSGSSGANVLTFGAGSRLTVL.

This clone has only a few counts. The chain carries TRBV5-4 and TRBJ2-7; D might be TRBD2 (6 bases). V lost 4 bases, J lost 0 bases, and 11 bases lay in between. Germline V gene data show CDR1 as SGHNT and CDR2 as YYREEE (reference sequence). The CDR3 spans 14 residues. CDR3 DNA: TGTGCCAGCAGCCCCCGGGGGAACTCCTACGAGCAGTACTTC. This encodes CASSPRGNSYEQYF.

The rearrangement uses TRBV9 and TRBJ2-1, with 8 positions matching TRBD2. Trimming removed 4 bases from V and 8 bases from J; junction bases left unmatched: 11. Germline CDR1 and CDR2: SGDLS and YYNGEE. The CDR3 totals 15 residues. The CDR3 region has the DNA TGTGCCAGCAGCACACCCGGGACTAGAGATGATGAGCAGTTCTTC. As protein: CASSTPGTRDDEQFF.

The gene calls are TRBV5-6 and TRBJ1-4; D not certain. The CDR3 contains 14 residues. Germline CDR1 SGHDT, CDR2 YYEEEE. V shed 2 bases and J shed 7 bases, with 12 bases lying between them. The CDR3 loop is CASSFGDTGEKLFF. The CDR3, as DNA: TGTGCCAGCAGCTTTGGGGATACGGGTGAAAAACTGTTTTTT. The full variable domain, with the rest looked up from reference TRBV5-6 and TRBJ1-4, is DAGVTQSPTHLIKTRGQQVTLRCSPKSGHDTVSWYQQALGQGPQFIFQYYEEEERQRGNFPDRFSGHQFPNYSSELNVNALLLGDSALYLCASSFGDTGEKLFFGSGTQLSVL.

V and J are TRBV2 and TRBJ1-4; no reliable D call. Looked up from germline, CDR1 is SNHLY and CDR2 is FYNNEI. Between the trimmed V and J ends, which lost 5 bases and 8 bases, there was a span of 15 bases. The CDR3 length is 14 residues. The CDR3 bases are TGTGCCAGCAGTTATAAGTTGCTACAGGAAAAACTGTTTTTT. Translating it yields CASSYKLLQEKLFF. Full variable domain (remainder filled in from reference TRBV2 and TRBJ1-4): EPEVTQTPSHQVTQMGQEVILRCVPISNHLYFYWYRQILGQKVEFLVSFYNNEISEKSEIFDDQFSVERPDGSNFTLKIRSTKLEDSAMYFCASSYKLLQEKLFFGSGTQLSVL.

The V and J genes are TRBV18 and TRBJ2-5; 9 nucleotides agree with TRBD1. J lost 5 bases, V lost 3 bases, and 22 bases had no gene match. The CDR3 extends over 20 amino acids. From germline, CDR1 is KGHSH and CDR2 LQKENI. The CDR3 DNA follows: TGTGCCAGCTCACCCCAACAGGGGGCCCATAATCCCACCAACGTGGAGACCCAGTACTTC. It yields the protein CASSPQQGAHNPTNVETQYF.

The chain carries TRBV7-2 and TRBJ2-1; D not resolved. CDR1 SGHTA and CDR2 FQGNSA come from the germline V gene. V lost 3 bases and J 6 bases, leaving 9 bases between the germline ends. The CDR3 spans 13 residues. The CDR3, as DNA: TGTGCCAGCAGCTTTAGACCTCTCAATGAGCAGTTCTTC. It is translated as CASSFRPLNEQFF.

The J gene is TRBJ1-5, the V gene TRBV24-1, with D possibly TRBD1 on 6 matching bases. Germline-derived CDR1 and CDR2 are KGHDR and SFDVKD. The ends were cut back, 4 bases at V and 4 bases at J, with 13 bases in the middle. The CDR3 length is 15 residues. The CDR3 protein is CATSDPDRPNQPQHF. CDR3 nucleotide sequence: TGTGCCACCAGTGACCCCGACAGGCCTAATCAGCCCCAGCATTTT.

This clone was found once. Here the CDR3 reads CASSQGLAGEDEQFF. Written as DNA, the CDR3 is TGTGCCAGCAGCCAGGGACTAGCGGGAGAGGATGAGCAGTTCTTC. V and J are TRBV5-4 and TRBJ2-1, with 14 bases identical to TRBD2. The CDR3 sequence is 15 residues long. After removal of 4 bases from V and 8 bases from J, the junction contained 5 bases not matched to a gene. Germline values: CDR1 SGHNT, CDR2 YYREEE (reference sequence). The full variable domain, completed using reference TRBV5-4 and TRBJ2-1, is ETGVTQSPTHLIKTRGQQVTLRCSSQSGHNTVSWYQQALGQGPQFIFQYYREEENGRGNFPPRFSGLQFPNYSSELNVNALELDDSALYLCASSQGLAGEDEQFFGPGTRLTVL.

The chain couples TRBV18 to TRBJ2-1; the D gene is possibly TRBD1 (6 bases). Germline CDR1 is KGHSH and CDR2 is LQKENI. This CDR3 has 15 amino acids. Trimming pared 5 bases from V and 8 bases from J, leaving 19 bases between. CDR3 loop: CASSARGVVVDEQFF. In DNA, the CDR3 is TGTGCCAGCTCAGCCAGGGGTGTTGTTGTAGATGAGCAGTTCTTC.

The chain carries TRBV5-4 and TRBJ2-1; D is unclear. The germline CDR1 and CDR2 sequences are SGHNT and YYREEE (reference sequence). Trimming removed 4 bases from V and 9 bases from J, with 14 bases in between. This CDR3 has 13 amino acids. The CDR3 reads CASSPPSRSEQFF. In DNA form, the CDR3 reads TGTGCCAGCAGCCCACCTAGTAGGAGTGAGCAGTTCTTC.

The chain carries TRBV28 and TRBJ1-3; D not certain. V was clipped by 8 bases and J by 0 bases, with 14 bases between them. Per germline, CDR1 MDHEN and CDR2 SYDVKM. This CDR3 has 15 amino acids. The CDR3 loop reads CASGPRADSGNTIYF. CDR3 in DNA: TGTGCCAGCGGCCCCCGGGCTGACTCTGGAAACACCATATATTTT.

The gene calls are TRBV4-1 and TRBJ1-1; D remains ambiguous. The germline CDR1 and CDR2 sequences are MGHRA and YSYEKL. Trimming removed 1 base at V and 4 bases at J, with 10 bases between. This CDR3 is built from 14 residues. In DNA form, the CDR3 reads TGCGCCAGCAGCCAAGGAGGGCACCCCACTGAAGCTTTCTTT. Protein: CASSQGGHPTEAFF.

CDR3 in amino acids: CASSLLVPSTDTQYF. As DNA, the CDR3 is TGTGCCAGCAGTTTGCTAGTTCCTAGCACAGATACGCAGTATTTT. The chain couples TRBV28 to TRBJ2-3; no clear D. The CDR3 runs to 15 residues. Germline V gene lookup returns CDR1 MDHEN and CDR2 SYDVKM. Trimming cost V 3 bases and J 0 bases, with 10 bases left between them.